Below, 9 T cell receptor beta chains from the same sample are listed, as sequenced in a study of T cells after yellow fever vaccination. Via MiXCR, TCRdb re-called the 5' RACE reads, giving one row per CDR3 protein. The table shows a few hundred thousand distinct CDR3 sequences, with around 5.3% occurring only once. This specimen was CD4+ T cells sorted from PBMCs, taken on the day of the yellow fever booster vaccination. These receptors originate from a man younger than 30 who received the YFV17D yellow fever vaccine.

This clonotype was picked up many times. The chain couples TRBV4-2 to TRBJ2-2, with no clear D. Trimming took off 3 bases at V and 3 bases at J, with 11 bases between the two ends. The germline CDR1 and CDR2 sequences are LGHNA and YNFKEQ. The CDR3 has 15 residues. CDR3 sequence: CASSHPGRHTGELFF. The DNA of the CDR3 is TGTGCCAGCAGCCATCCAGGTCGTCACACCGGGGAGCTGTTTTTT.

This clonotype has a handful of counts. This sequence joins TRBV20-1 and TRBJ2-5; D is unresolved. Trimming cost V 6 bases and J 7 bases, with 12 bases left between them. Germline CDR1 and CDR2: DFQATT and SNEGSKA (reference sequence). The CDR3 spans 11 residues. The CDR3 coding sequence is TGCAGTGCAAGGACCGTCAGGACCCAGTACTTC. Translating it yields CSARTVRTQYF.

This clonotype turned up a few times. The chain combines TRBV5-1 with TRBJ2-5; D unclear. The V gene lost 0 bases and the J gene lost 6 bases, with 12 bases spanning the gap. CDR3 size: 14 residues. Germline V gives CDR1 SGHRS, CDR2 YFSETQ. The CDR3 loop reads CASSLEGSVKTQYF. The CDR3 DNA reads as TGCGCCAGCAGCTTGGAGGGTTCCGTAAAGACCCAGTACTTC.

The chain couples TRBV6-2 or TRBV6-3 to TRBJ2-1; 8 bases agree with TRBD1. Losses at the gene ends were 5 bases for V and 7 bases for J; bases not matched to a gene: 7. This CDR3 has 14 residues. CDR1 and CDR2 (germline): MNHEY, SVGEGT. CDR3 protein: CASSPYQGANEQFF. The CDR3 DNA sequence: TGTGCCAGCAGTCCCTACCAGGGGGCTAATGAGCAGTTCTTC.

This clonotype has a count of ten or more. V is TRBV5-1 and J is TRBJ2-1, with D perhaps TRBD1 (5 bases). The CDR3 covers 15 residues. The V gene lost 2 bases and the J gene lost 4 bases, with 13 bases spanning the gap. Germline V gives CDR1 SGHRS, CDR2 YFSETQ. CDR3 protein: CASSFGGAAYNEQFF. The CDR3 nucleotides read TGCGCCAGCAGCTTTGGTGGGGCAGCATACAATGAGCAGTTCTTC.

Only a few counts were recorded for this clonotype. The CDR3 DNA reads TGTGCCAGCAGCTTTCGACTAGCGGGGGGGAGCTACGAGCAGTACGTC. Amino acids: CASSFRLAGGSYEQYV. The genes are TRBV7-3 and TRBJ2-7, with 14 bases fitting TRBD2. The CDR3 has 16 residues. V gave up 3 bases and J gave up 3 bases; unmatched junction bases: 4. CDR1 SGHTA and CDR2 FQGTGA come from the germline V gene.

This clonotype occurred many times. V gene TRBV7-9 combines with J gene TRBJ2-3; 7 bases are shared with TRBD2. V trimming: 3 bases; J trimming: 4 bases; junction bases outside the gene matches: 7. The length of the CDR3 is 15 residues. Germline CDR1 and CDR2: SEHNR and FQNEAQ (reference sequence). Here the CDR3 reads CASSFAGLGPDTQYF. The DNA for the CDR3 is TGTGCCAGCAGCTTTGCCGGACTAGGCCCAGATACGCAGTATTTT.

The chain couples TRBV7-2 to TRBJ1-3; 8 bases align to TRBD1. Per germline, CDR1 SGHTA and CDR2 FQGNSA. The trim removed 5 bases at V and 4 bases at J, leaving 4 bases unmatched. CDR3 length: 14 residues. The CDR3 is CASSGQGTGNTIYF. CDR3 bases: TGTGCCAGCAGCGGACAGGGTACCGGAAACACCATATATTTT.

The V call is TRBV14, the J call TRBJ1-2, with D hard to call. The CDR3 runs to 12 residues. Germline CDR1 is SGHDN and CDR2 is FVKESK. The V and J ends lost 3 bases and 4 bases respectively, with 6 bases between them. The CDR3 sequence is CASSQGFYGYTF. The DNA of the CDR3 is TGTGCCAGCAGCCAGGGCTTCTATGGCTACACCTTC.